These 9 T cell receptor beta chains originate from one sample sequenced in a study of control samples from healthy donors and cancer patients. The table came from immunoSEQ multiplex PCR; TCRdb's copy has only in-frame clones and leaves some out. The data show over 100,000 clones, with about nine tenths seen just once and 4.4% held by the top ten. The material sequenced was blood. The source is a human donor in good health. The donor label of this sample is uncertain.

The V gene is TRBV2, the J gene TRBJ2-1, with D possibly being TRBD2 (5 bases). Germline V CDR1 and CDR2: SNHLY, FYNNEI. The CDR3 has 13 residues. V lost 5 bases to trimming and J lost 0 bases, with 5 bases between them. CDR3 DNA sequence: TGTGCCAGCAGTCGGGACTCCTACAATGAGCAGTTCTTC. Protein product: CASSRDSYNEQFF.

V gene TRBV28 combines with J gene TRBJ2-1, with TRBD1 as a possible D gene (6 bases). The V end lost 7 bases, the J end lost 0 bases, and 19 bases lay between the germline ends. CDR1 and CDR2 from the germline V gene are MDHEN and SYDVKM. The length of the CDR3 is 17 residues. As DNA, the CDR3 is TGTGCCAGCATTGGGGCAGGGGTTCCCGGCTCCTACAATGAGCAGTTCTTC. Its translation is CASIGAGVPGSYNEQFF.

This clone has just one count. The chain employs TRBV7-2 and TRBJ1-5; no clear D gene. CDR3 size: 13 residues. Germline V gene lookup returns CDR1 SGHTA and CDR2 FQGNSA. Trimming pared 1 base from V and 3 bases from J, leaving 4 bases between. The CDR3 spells CASSLDYNQPQHF. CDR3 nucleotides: TGTGCCAGCAGCTTAGACTACAATCAGCCCCAGCATTTT.

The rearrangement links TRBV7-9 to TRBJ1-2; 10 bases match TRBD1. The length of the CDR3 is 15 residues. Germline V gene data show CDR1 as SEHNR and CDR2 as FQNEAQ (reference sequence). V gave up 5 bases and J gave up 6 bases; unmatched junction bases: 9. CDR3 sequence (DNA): TGTGCCAGCAGCCTCCACGGGACAGGGGCTCATGGCTACACCTTC. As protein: CASSLHGTGAHGYTF. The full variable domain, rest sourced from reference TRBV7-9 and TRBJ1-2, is DTGVSQNPRHKITKRGQNVTFRCDPISEHNRLYWYRQTLGQGPEFLTYFQNEAQLEKSRLLSDRFSAERPKGSFSTLEIQRTEQGDSAMYLCASSLHGTGAHGYTFGSGTRLTVV.

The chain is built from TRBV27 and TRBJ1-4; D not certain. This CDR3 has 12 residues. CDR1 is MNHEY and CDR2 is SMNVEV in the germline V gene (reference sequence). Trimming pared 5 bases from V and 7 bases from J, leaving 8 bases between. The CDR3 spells CASSRPGEKLFF. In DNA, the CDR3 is TGTGCCAGCAGTCGTCCGGGTGAAAAACTGTTTTTT.

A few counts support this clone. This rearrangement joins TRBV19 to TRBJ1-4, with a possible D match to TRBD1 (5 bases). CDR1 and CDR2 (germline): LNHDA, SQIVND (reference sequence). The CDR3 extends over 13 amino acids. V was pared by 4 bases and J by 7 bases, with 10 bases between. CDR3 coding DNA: TGTGCCAGTAGTAAGGGACCAGCTGAAAAACTGTTTTTT. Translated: CASSKGPAEKLFF.

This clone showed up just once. The CDR3 nucleotides are TGTGCCAGTAGTATCAGTCAGGGGGCCTTGAACTATGGCTACACCTTC. Translated: CASSISQGALNYGYTF. The chain joins TRBV19 to TRBJ1-2; TRBD1 agrees at 8 bases. The germline V gene has CDR1 LNHDA and CDR2 SQIVND (reference sequence). V lost 3 bases and J lost 2; bases outside the gene matches: 8. The CDR3 runs 16 residues.

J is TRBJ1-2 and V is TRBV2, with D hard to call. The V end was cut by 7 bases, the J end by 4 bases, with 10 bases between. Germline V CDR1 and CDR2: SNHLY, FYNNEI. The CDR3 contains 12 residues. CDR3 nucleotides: TGTGCCAGCATTGATCCCCCCTATGGCTACACCTTC. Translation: CASIDPPYGYTF.

CDR3 DNA sequence: TGCGCCAGCAGCGGGGGGACGGGAGATGCCCTGGGCACTGAAGCTTTCTTT. Translated: CASSGGTGDALGTEAFF. The gene calls are TRBV5-1 and TRBJ1-1; tentative D call: TRBD1 (5 bases). CDR1 is SGHRS, CDR2 YFSETQ, per germline. The CDR3 contains 17 residues. V gave up 4 bases and J gave up 4 bases, with 23 bases separating them.